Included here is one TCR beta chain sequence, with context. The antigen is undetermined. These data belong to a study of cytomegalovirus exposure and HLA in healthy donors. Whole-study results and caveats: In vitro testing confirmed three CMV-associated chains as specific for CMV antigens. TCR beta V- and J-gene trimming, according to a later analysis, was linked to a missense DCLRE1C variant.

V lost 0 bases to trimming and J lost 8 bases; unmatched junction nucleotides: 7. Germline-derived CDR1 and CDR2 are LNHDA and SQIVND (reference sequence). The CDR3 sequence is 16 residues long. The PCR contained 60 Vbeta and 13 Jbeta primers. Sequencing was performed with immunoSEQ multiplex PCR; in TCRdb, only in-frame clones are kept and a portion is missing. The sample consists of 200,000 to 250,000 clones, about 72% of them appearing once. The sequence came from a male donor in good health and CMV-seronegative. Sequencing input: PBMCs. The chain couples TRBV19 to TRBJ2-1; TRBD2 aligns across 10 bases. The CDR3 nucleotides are TGTGCCAGTAGTATAGAAGGAGCGGGAGGGCGTCATGAGCAGTTCTTC. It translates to CASSIEGAGGRHEQFF.